The rows below give T cell receptor beta chains drawn from one sample of a study of shared clonotypes between healthy human individuals. TCRdb's table, derived via immunoSEQ multiplex PCR, lists solely in-frame clones and lacks some. The sample lists around 2,000,000 clones, 90% to 95% seen once, with 0.1% to 0.15% in the top ten. The specimen sequenced was naive CD4+ T cells sorted from blood. The receptors shown here come from a man younger than 30 in good health. CDR3s include the opening cysteine and the closing phenylalanine or tryptophan. A D gene is named only where the DNA matches it firmly. Only some rows state a clone size, as once, few, many or a class for expanded clones.

>.|.|TRBV6-1|14|TRBJ1-5
TGTGCCAGCAGTAGAAAACAGAGCAATCAGCCCCAGCATTTT
CASSRKQSNQPQHF
>.|TRBD1|TRBV6-4|13|TRBJ1-2
TGTGCCAGCAGCCCGACAGGGGAGTATGGCTACACCTTC
CASSPTGEYGYTF
>.|.|TRBV10-3|13|TRBJ2-1
TGTGCCATCAAACCAAGGCCGGCCGAAGAGCAGTTCTTC
CAIKPRPAEEQFF
>.|TRBD1|TRBV30|15|TRBJ1-1
TGTGCCTGGAGTGTAAGGACAGGGTCTAGCACTGAAGCTTTCTTT
CAWSVRTGSSTEAFF
>.|.|TRBV29-1|12|TRBJ1-2
TGCAGCGTTGACGGACAAGACTATGGCTACACCTTC
CSVDGQDYGYTF
>.|.|TRBV5-1|13|TRBJ1-2
TGCGCCAGCAGCTTGGCGGGCAGAGATGGCTACACCTTC
CASSLAGRDGYTF
>.|.|TRBV12-5|11|TRBJ2-7
TGTGCTCCCCGGCTTCCCTACGAGCAGTACTTC
CAPRLPYEQYF
>.|.|TRBV18|16|TRBJ2-5
TGTGCCAGCTCACCAACTCTGGACAGCCTCCAAGAGACCCAGTACTTC
CASSPTLDSLQETQYF
>.|.|TRBV15|15|TRBJ2-7
TGTGCCACCAGCAGAGAATCAGGGAGTGGGTACGAGCAGTACTTC
CATSRESGSGYEQYF
>.|.|TRBV9|17|TRBJ1-6
TGTGCCAGCAGCGTAGCCGGCCAGGCGATTGCGAATTCACCCCTCCACTTT
CASSVAGQAIANSPLHF
>.|.|TRBV4-1|14|TRBJ2-7
TGCGCCAGCAGCCAAGCCCTACTCGCGAACGAGCAGTACTTC
CASSQALLANEQYF
>.|.|TRBV18|12|TRBJ2-5
TGTGCCAGCTCCCACTCGGGGGAGACCCAGTACTTC
CASSHSGETQYF
>.|TRBD2|TRBV5-1|16|TRBJ2-1
TGCGCCAGCAGTGGGACTAGCGGAAGGTCCTACAATGAGCAGTTCTTC
CASSGTSGRSYNEQFF
>once|.|TRBV12-5|15|TRBJ2-2
TGTGCTAGTGCTCCTCGGCCTACTTCGGTCGGGGAGCTGTTTTTT
CASAPRPTSVGELFF
>.|TRBD1|TRBV7-9|15|TRBJ1-2
TGTGCCAGCAGCTTAAACTCAGGGGGCGGCGATGGCTACACCTTC
CASSLNSGGGDGYTF
>.|TRBD2|TRBV11-2|15|TRBJ2-7
TGTGCCAGCAGCTCCTCTGGGACTAGTATCTACGAGCAGTACTTC
CASSSSGTSIYEQYF
>once|.|TRBV7-9|15|TRBJ1-3
TGTGCCAGCAGCTTAGATGAGGGGTACTCCAACACCATATATTTT
CASSLDEGYSNTIYF
>.|.|TRBV11-2|11|TRBJ2-7
TGTGCCAGCAGCTTGGGGGTTGAGCAGTACTTC
CASSLGVEQYF
>.|.|TRBV28|13|TRBJ1-2
TGTGCCAGCAGTTTATTACAGGAGGAGGGCTACACCTTC
CASSLLQEEGYTF
>once|.|TRBV5-1|14|TRBJ2-5
TGCGCCAGCAGCAACCCCGGGGTAGGAGAGACCCAGTACTTC
CASSNPGVGETQYF
>.|.|TRBV18|14|TRBJ2-1
TGTGCCAGCTCACGAAGACTAGACTACAATGAGCAGTTCTTC
CASSRRLDYNEQFF
>.|.|TRBV28|17|TRBJ1-5
TGTGCCAGCAGTTTAGCCGGGCTTCGGCAAACTAATCAGCCCCAGCATTTT
CASSLAGLRQTNQPQHF
>once|.|TRBV7-8|16|TRBJ1-1
TGTGCCAGCAGCTTAGAGGCAGGCGTCCTGAACACTGAAGCTTTCTTT
CASSLEAGVLNTEAFF
>.|.|TRBV18|15|TRBJ2-7
TGTGCCAGCTCCCCTGGACAGTCCGCAGCCTACGAGCAGTACTTC
CASSPGQSAAYEQYF
>.|TRBD2|TRBV5-4|16|TRBJ2-7
TGTGCCAGCAGCGGACAGCCGGGACTAGCGGGAACCGAGCAGTACTTC
CASSGQPGLAGTEQYF
>.|TRBD1|TRBV6-1|13|TRBJ1-1
TGTGCCAGCAGTGGACAGGGGTTCACTGAAGCTTTCTTT
CASSGQGFTEAFF
>.|.|TRBV5-6|12|TRBJ1-4
TGTGCCAGCAGCTTGAATGAGGAAAAACTGTTTTTT
CASSLNEEKLFF
>.|.|TRBV5-4|13|TRBJ2-7
TGTGCCAGCAGCTTTCCGCCGTCCTACGAGCAGTACTTC
CASSFPPSYEQYF
>few|TRBD2|TRBV7-6|18|TRBJ2-7
TGTGCCAGCAGCTTAGAGCGGGATCGGCCTAGCGGGGCCTACGAGCAGTACTTC
CASSLERDRPSGAYEQYF
>.|.|TRBV12-1|14|TRBJ2-7
TGTGCCAGCAAAATGGTATTCAACCGCTACGAGCAGTACTTC
CASKMVFNRYEQYF
>.|.|TRBV4-2|14|TRBJ1-1
TGTGCCAGCAGCCCGCAGGGGATGAACACTGAAGCTTTCTTT
CASSPQGMNTEAFF
>once|.|TRBV4-3|14|TRBJ2-7
TGCGCCAGCAGCCAAGAGTTACAGGGCCACGAGCAGTACTTC
CASSQELQGHEQYF
>.|TRBD1|TRBV29-1|14|TRBJ1-1
TGCAGCGTTAAGCGACAGGGTTTGAACACTGAAGCTTTCTTT
CSVKRQGLNTEAFF
>.|.|TRBV5-1|16|TRBJ2-6
TGCGCCAGCAGCTTGGCTGCGGGATCTGGGGCCAACGTCCTGACTTTC
CASSLAAGSGANVLTF
>once|TRBD2|TRBV7-2|15|TRBJ2-5
TGTGCCAGCAGCTTAGTTAATTACGGGGGGGAGACCCAGTACTTC
CASSLVNYGGETQYF
>.|TRBD1|TRBV6-6|16|TRBJ1-2
TGTGCCAGCAGTTACTCCATAGGGGGCTCTGGCTATGGCTACACCTTC
CASSYSIGGSGYGYTF
>.|.|TRBV13|12|TRBJ1-6
TGTGCCAGCAGCTTTGGAGATTCACCCCTCCACTTT
CASSFGDSPLHF
>.|TRBD1|TRBV5-4|17|TRBJ1-6
TGTGCCAGCAGCTTGCACGCCGGGACAGGGGTCGGCCGGCCCCTCCACTTT
CASSLHAGTGVGRPLHF
>.|.|TRBV7-9|14|TRBJ1-1
TGTGCCAGCAGCTTTTCAGGGACGAACACTGAAGCTTTCTTT
CASSFSGTNTEAFF
>.|TRBD2|TRBV5-1|16|TRBJ2-2
TGCGCCAGCAGCTTTAGCGGGGCCTCGAACACCGGGGAGCTGTTTTTT
CASSFSGASNTGELFF
>once|.|TRBV11-1|14|TRBJ1-2
TGTGCCAGCAGCCGCAGCGGACCTAACTATGGCTACACCTTC
CASSRSGPNYGYTF
>.|.|TRBV5-1|14|TRBJ2-7
TGCGCCAGCAGCACATTTGTCGGGCAGGTCTACCAGTACTTC
CASSTFVGQVYQYF
>.|.|TRBV7-2|11|TRBJ2-7
TGTGCCAGCAGCCGATCCTACGAGCAGTACTTC
CASSRSYEQYF
>.|TRBD1|TRBV6-5|14|TRBJ2-7
TGTGCCAGCAGTCGAGGGGACAGGGGCCACGAGCAGTACTTC
CASSRGDRGHEQYF
>.|.|TRBV18|12|TRBJ2-7
TGTGCCAGCTCACCGGTCCCCTACGAGCAGTACTTC
CASSPVPYEQYF
>once|.|TRBV7-9|14|TRBJ2-5
TGTGCCAGCAGCGAACACAGGGCAGGGGAGACCCAGTACTTC
CASSEHRAGETQYF
>.|TRBD1|TRBV5-1|14|TRBJ1-1
TGCGCCAGCAGCCCACAGGGGGGTCCCACTGAAGCTTTCTTT
CASSPQGGPTEAFF
>.|.|TRBV10-3|14|TRBJ1-4
TGTGCCATCTCTCGGGGAGGGACCGATGAAAAACTGTTTTTT
CAISRGGTDEKLFF
>once|TRBD2|TRBV7-9|15|TRBJ2-3
TGTGCCAGCAGCTTAGGTAGCGGGAGTGGAGATACGCAGTATTTT
CASSLGSGSGDTQYF
>.|.|TRBV28|15|TRBJ1-6
TGTGCCAGCAGTTTAGAAAAGCGGGTGAATTCACCCCTCCACTTT
CASSLEKRVNSPLHF
>.|.|TRBV19|15|TRBJ1-1
TGTGCCAGTAGTATGTCAACGGGAATGAACACTGAAGCTTTCTTT
CASSMSTGMNTEAFF
>.|.|TRBV28|13|TRBJ1-2
TGTGCCAGCAGTCTCCATATAGGGGTTGGCTACACCTTC
CASSLHIGVGYTF
>.|.|TRBV20-1|11|TRBJ2-2
TGCAGTGCAATAGAGGCAGGGAGGATGTTTTTT
CSAIEAGRMFF
>.|.|TRBV11-3|18|TRBJ1-5
TGTGCCAGCAGCCCTCTCGATCGGGGACTGAGGAGCAATCAGCCCCAGCATTTT
CASSPLDRGLRSNQPQHF
>.|.|TRBV6-5|16|TRBJ1-6
TGTGCCAGCAGTTACTCTAGATCGGGAGGAAATTCACCCCTCCACTTT
CASSYSRSGGNSPLHF